The 25 T cell receptor beta chains reported below all come from one sample, sequenced in a study of T cell clonotyping in hematopoietic cell transplantation. Time point of the sample: recipient sample about 28 days before transplant, after cytoreduction. The repertoire was sequenced with immunoSEQ multiplex PCR; TCRdb's copy has only in-frame clones and lacks some. Seen here are 15,000 to 20,000 clones, roughly 80% observed once, and the top ten hold around 17%. The material sequenced was peripheral blood mononuclear cells, taken before stem cell transplant. The receptor source for this set is a man between 60 and 75 years old with acute myeloid leukemia. Some clones in this sample may be carry-over from other donors' samples.

This rearrangement joins TRBV6-5 to TRBJ1-5; the D is unclear. CDR3 length: 14 amino acids. The V end lost 2 bases, the J end lost 4 bases, and 9 bases lay between the germline ends. CDR1 MNHEY and CDR2 SVGAGI come from the germline V gene. The DNA for the CDR3 is TGTGCCAGCAGTTACCAATACGGGAATCAGCCCCAGCATTTT. This sequence encodes CASSYQYGNQPQHF.

The chain uses TRBV11-3 and TRBJ2-5, with 8 bases fitting TRBD2. Trimming took 0 bases from V and 5 from J; bases not matched to a gene: 11. There are 17 residues in the CDR3. Per germline, CDR1 SGHNT and CDR2 YENEEA. In nucleotides, the CDR3 is TGTGCCAGCAGCTTAGATGGGGCGGGGGGCCGTCGGGAGACCCAGTACTTC. It translates to CASSLDGAGGRRETQYF.

This sequence joins TRBV11-3 and TRBJ2-7; 10 nucleotides agree with TRBD2. The junction had 9 bases not matched to a gene; V was cut back by 5 bases and J by 2 bases. Germline V gene lookup returns CDR1 SGHNT and CDR2 YENEEA. The CDR3 spans 16 residues. Here the CDR3 reads CASSQEGLAVPYEQYF. Here the CDR3 DNA reads TGTGCCAGCAGCCAGGAAGGACTAGCGGTCCCCTACGAGCAGTACTTC. Combining the CDR3 with reference TRBV11-3 and TRBJ2-7 gives the whole variable domain EAGVVQSPRYKIIEKKQPVAFWCNPISGHNTLYWYLQNLGQGPELLIRYENEEAVDDSQLPKDRFSAERLKGVDSTLKIQPAELGDSAVYLCASSQEGLAVPYEQYFGPGTRLTVT.

J is TRBJ1-2 and V is TRBV4-2, with TRBD1 identical over 11 bases. The CDR3 is 17 residues long. CDR1 is LGHNA and CDR2 is YNFKEQ in the germline V gene. The ends lost 0 bases at V and 4 bases at J; junction bases unmatched: 7. Here the CDR3 reads CASSQDPGQGAAYGYTF. The CDR3 coding sequence is TGTGCCAGCAGCCAAGACCCAGGACAGGGGGCTGCCTATGGCTACACCTTC.

The rearrangement links TRBV7-3 to TRBJ2-3; 10 positions agree with TRBD2. Germline-derived CDR1 and CDR2 are SGHTA and FQGTGA. The CDR3 runs to 15 residues. Trimming cost V 6 bases and J 5 bases; bases outside gene matches: 8. This CDR3 reads CASSPTAGGGDTQYF. As DNA, the CDR3 is TGTGCCAGCAGTCCTACAGCGGGAGGGGGAGATACGCAGTATTTT. The full variable domain, with the rest looked up from reference TRBV7-3 and TRBJ2-3, is GAGVSQTPSNKVTEKGKYVELRCDPISGHTALYWYRQSLGQGPEFLIYFQGTGAADDSGLPNDRFFAVRPEGSVSTLKIQRTERGDSAVYLCASSPTAGGGDTQYFGPGTRLTVL.

This chain connects TRBV4-1 to TRBJ1-1; 8 bases fit TRBD1. Germline values: CDR1 MGHRA, CDR2 YSYEKL. This CDR3 comprises 16 residues. The V and J ends lost 5 bases and 1 base, in that order; junction bases with no gene match: 9. The CDR3 DNA is TGCGCCAGCAGCGATAATTGGACAGGGAGGAACACTGAAGCTTTCTTT. It translates to CASSDNWTGRNTEAFF.

V usage is TRBV7-6 and J usage is TRBJ2-6; no reliable D call. Germline lookup yields CDR1 SGHVS and CDR2 FNYEAQ. The CDR3 covers 15 residues. The germline V and J ends were trimmed by 1 base and 1 base, with 5 bases remaining between them. The CDR3 coding sequence is TGTGCCAGCAGCTTAGTCTTATCTGGGGCCAACGTCCTGACTTTC. Protein sequence: CASSLVLSGANVLTF.

This clone was seen a handful of times. The CDR3 DNA reads TGCAGCGTGTGGGGGAAAGAGACCCAGTACTTC. Encoded protein: CSVWGKETQYF. The chain has TRBV29-1 and TRBJ2-5; D might be TRBD1 or TRBD2, each matching 5 bases. Germline assignment: CDR1 SQVTM and CDR2 ANQGSEA. This CDR3 has 11 residues. V lost 6 bases, J lost 3 bases, and 8 bases lay in between. The full variable domain, completed using reference TRBV29-1 and TRBJ2-5, is SAVISQKPSRDICQRGTSLTIQCQVDSQVTMMFWYRQQPGQSLTLIATANQGSEATYESGFVIDKFPISRPNLTFSTLTVSNMSPEDSSIYLCSVWGKETQYFGPGTRLLVL.

The table lists this clone with a count of one. The J gene is TRBJ2-3, the V gene TRBV4-3; TRBD2 matches 13 bases. CDR3 size: 18 residues. Germline lookup yields CDR1 LGHNA and CDR2 YSLEER. V was pared by 1 base and J by 5 bases, with 9 bases of the junction left unmatched. CDR3 sequence: CASSQGGTSGKFGDTQYF. The CDR3 bases are TGCGCCAGCAGCCAAGGCGGGACTAGCGGGAAGTTTGGAGATACGCAGTATTTT.

The chain uses TRBV30 and TRBJ2-3; D tentatively reads TRBD1 or TRBD2 (5 bases each). V was clipped by 2 bases and J by 1 base, with 10 bases between them. Germline CDR1 is GTSNPN and CDR2 is SVGIG (reference sequence). The CDR3 contains 14 residues. The DNA of the CDR3 is TGTGCCTGGAGTCGGCAGGGAGGCACAGATACGCAGTATTTT. This codes for CAWSRQGGTDTQYF.

The chain combines TRBV6-5 with TRBJ1-2; the D gene is possibly TRBD1 (6 bases). Germline V lookup: CDR1 MNHEY, CDR2 SVGAGI. V was clipped by 3 bases and J by 3 bases, with 14 bases between them. The CDR3 spans 15 residues. In DNA form, the CDR3 reads TGTGCCAGCAGTTATAGTTGGGGGCTTGACTATGGCTACACCTTC. Protein product: CASSYSWGLDYGYTF.

A note on this clone: One junction end disagrees with the germline gene, perhaps due to a read error. The chain couples TRBV18 to TRBJ2-5; TRBD1 or TRBD2 may be the D gene (5 bases each). This CDR3 is 15 amino acids long. Per the germline V gene, CDR1 is KGHSH and CDR2 is LQKENI. The CDR3 is CASSPRGAEEETQYF. The DNA for the CDR3 is TGTGCCAGCTCGCCACGAGGGGCGGAAGAGGAGACCCAGTACTTC.

The CDR3: CAITDPEIQGSNSPLHF. The CDR3 coding sequence is TGTGCCATCACGGACCCGGAGATTCAGGGATCTAATTCACCCCTCCACTTT. The J gene is TRBJ1-6, the V gene TRBV10-3; D may be TRBD1 (5 bases). The CDR3 loop spans 17 amino acids. The V gene lost 7 bases and the J gene lost 6 bases, with 22 bases spanning the gap. Per germline, CDR1 ENHRY and CDR2 SYGVKD.

J is TRBJ2-7 and V is TRBV21-1; whether TRBD2, the table's D call, matches the DNA was not checked. TRBV21-1 is a pseudogene. The CDR3 has 14 amino acids. The CDR3 sequence: CAPSGTSGSYEQYF. The DNA of the CDR3 is TGTGCCCCCTCGGGGACTAGCGGTTCCTACGAGCAGTACTTC.

The chain carries TRBV2 and TRBJ1-2; 9 bases fit TRBD1. This CDR3 has 15 residues. Losses at the gene ends were 4 bases for V and 1 base for J; bases not matched to a gene: 4. Looked up from germline, CDR1 is SNHLY and CDR2 is FYNNEI. The chain's CDR3 is CASSAGQGFNYGYTF. The CDR3 DNA reads TGTGCCAGCAGTGCGGGACAGGGTTTTAACTATGGCTACACCTTC.

The gene calls are TRBV27 and TRBJ1-1, with D tentatively TRBD1 (5 bases). Trimming took off 2 bases at V and 5 bases at J, with 12 bases between the two ends. The CDR3 is 14 amino acids. The germline CDR1 and CDR2 sequences are MNHEY and SMNVEV (reference sequence). CDR3: CASSLGSRGTEAFF. In DNA, the CDR3 is TGTGCCAGCAGTTTAGGGTCAAGGGGAACTGAAGCTTTCTTT.

The V and J genes are TRBV20-1 and TRBJ2-5; TRBD1 matches at 7 bases. Germline CDR1 is DFQATT and CDR2 is SNEGSKA (reference sequence). The CDR3 covers 11 residues. V lost 7 bases to trimming and J lost 2 bases; unmatched junction nucleotides: 1. This CDR3 reads CSGQGQETQYF. For the CDR3, the DNA is TGCAGTGGACAGGGACAAGAGACCCAGTACTTC.

J is TRBJ2-7 and V is TRBV18; the D gene is possibly TRBD1 (6 bases). Germline CDR1 is KGHSH and CDR2 is LQKENI. The CDR3 spans 15 residues. V lost 6 bases, J lost 5 bases, and 20 bases lay in between. The CDR3: CASSTTVQGMNEQYF. In DNA form, the CDR3 reads TGTGCCAGCTCGACGACGGTGCAGGGGATGAACGAGCAGTACTTC. The complete variable domain, with remaining parts taken from reference TRBV18 and TRBJ2-7, reads NAGVMQNPRHLVRRRGQEARLRCSPMKGHSHVYWYRQLPEEGLKFMVYLQKENIIDESGMPKERFSAEFPKEGPSILRIQQVVRGDSAAYFCASSTTVQGMNEQYFGPGTRLTVT.

The V gene is TRBV25-1, the J gene TRBJ1-4, with D uncertain. The V and J ends lost 4 bases and 1 base respectively, with 7 bases between them. Germline CDR1 and CDR2: MGHDK and SYGVNS. The CDR3 totals 14 residues. CDR3 in amino acids: CASSGPGTNEKLFF. Here the CDR3 DNA reads TGTGCCAGCAGTGGCCCGGGAACTAATGAAAAACTGTTTTTT.

The chain joins TRBV7-2 to TRBJ2-3; D might be TRBD2 (6 bases). CDR3 length: 12 amino acids. Germline CDR1 reads SGHTA; CDR2 reads FQGNSA. V shed 5 bases and J shed 10 bases, with 13 bases lying between them. The CDR3 loop is CASSGRLGAQYF. CDR3 nucleotide sequence: TGTGCCAGCAGCGGCAGACTAGGCGCGCAGTATTTT.

The chain combines TRBV9 with TRBJ2-1, with TRBD1 as a possible D gene (6 bases). V dropped 4 bases and J dropped 8 bases, with 13 bases sitting between them. The CDR3 runs 13 residues. Per germline, CDR1 SGDLS and CDR2 YYNGEE. CDR3 in amino acids: CASSPKGEYEQFF. The CDR3 DNA reads TGTGCCAGCAGCCCCAAGGGGGAGTATGAGCAGTTCTTC. The whole variable domain, filled in from reference TRBV9 and TRBJ2-1, reads DSGVTQTPKHLITATGQRVTLRCSPRSGDLSVYWYQQSLDQGLQFLIQYYNGEERAKGNILERFSAQQFPDLHSELNLSSLELGDSALYFCASSPKGEYEQFFGPGTRLTVL.

This clone was detected only once. The chain recombines TRBV29-1 with TRBJ2-3; 8 nucleotides match TRBD1. The germline V gene has CDR1 SQVTM and CDR2 ANQGSEA. The V and J ends lost 5 bases and 8 bases, in that order; junction bases with no gene match: 15. CDR3 length: 15 amino acids. The CDR3 bases are TGCAGCGTTCCCGGGCGAACAGGGGGTGCCGGTACGCAGTATTTT. It translates to CSVPGRTGGAGTQYF.

The sample holds one count of this clone. This chain uses TRBV5-4 with TRBJ2-1; D is possibly TRBD2 (5 bases). Trimming pared 3 bases from V and 8 bases from J, leaving 12 bases between. The CDR3 contains 13 residues. Germline CDR1 and CDR2: SGHNT and YYREEE (reference sequence). The chain's CDR3 is CASSSRGEDEQFF. The CDR3 DNA sequence: TGTGCCAGCAGCTCTCGGGGAGAGGATGAGCAGTTCTTC.

V and J are TRBV9 and TRBJ2-1; perhaps D is TRBD1 or TRBD2 (5 bases each). Looked up from germline, CDR1 is SGDLS and CDR2 is YYNGEE. The CDR3 has 15 residues. Trimming stripped 2 bases from V and 7 bases from J, with 16 bases between. CDR3 sequence reads: CASSVGATRENEQFF. In DNA form, the CDR3 reads TGTGCCAGCAGCGTCGGGGCAACGAGGGAGAATGAGCAGTTCTTC.

The chain has TRBV5-6 and TRBJ2-7, with unresolved D. The germline gives CDR1 SGHDT, CDR2 YYEEEE. Trimming removed 4 bases at V and 2 bases at J, with 19 bases between. This CDR3 comprises 16 residues. The CDR3 nucleotides read TGTGCCAGCAGCATTATTGGGCGGATGACGACCTACGAGCAGTACTTC. This sequence encodes CASSIIGRMTTYEQYF.